The rows below give T cell receptor beta chains drawn from one sample of a study of Graves' ophthalmopathy and Graves' hyperthyroidism. TCRdb fed the multiplex PCR reads into MiXCR, producing one record per CDR3 protein. This sample carries over a million distinct CDR3 sequences, about 38% of them seen once, and the ten largest clones take roughly 10%. The sequencing sample was made of peripheral blood or thyroid tissue (not recorded which). Source of these receptors: an adult man with Graves' hyperthyroidism. CDR3s include the opening cysteine and the closing phenylalanine or tryptophan. The D gene is left open where the match is weak. Some rows mark clone size as missing; the rest say once, few, many or name a class of expanded clone.

D gene: .; J gene: TRBJ2-7; V gene: TRBV10-3; clone size: .; CDR3 protein: CAISESGNGYEQYF; CDR3 DNA: TGTGCCATCAGTGAATCCGGAAATGGCTACGAGCAGTACTTC
D gene: .; J gene: TRBJ1-2; V gene: TRBV10-3; clone size: many; CDR3 protein: CATIGTDLAYGYTF; CDR3 DNA: TGTGCCACGATTGGGACGGACCTTGCGTATGGCTACACCTTC
D gene: TRBD2; J gene: TRBJ2-5; V gene: TRBV24-1; clone size: .; CDR3 protein: CATSIAGRETQYF; CDR3 DNA: TGTGCCACCAGTATAGCGGGGCGGGAGACCCAGTACTTC
D gene: .; J gene: TRBJ1-2; V gene: TRBV29-1; clone size: few; CDR3 protein: CSVRVGGYTF; CDR3 DNA: TGCAGCGTCCGTGTGGGTGGCTACACCTTC
D gene: .; J gene: TRBJ1-3; V gene: TRBV10-2; clone size: many; CDR3 protein: CASSEWSARLSSGNTIYF; CDR3 DNA: TGCGCCAGCAGTGAGTGGTCAGCCCGCCTGAGCTCTGGAAACACCATATATTTT
D gene: .; J gene: TRBJ2-5; V gene: TRBV25-1; clone size: .; CDR3 protein: CASSESYICSASPPTGRWETQYF; CDR3 DNA: .
D gene: .; J gene: TRBJ1-3; V gene: TRBV10-3; clone size: few; CDR3 protein: CATADSPGGSGNTIYF; CDR3 DNA: TGTGCCACCGCTGATTCACCGGGGGGCTCTGGAAACACCATATATTTT
D gene: TRBD2; J gene: TRBJ2-5; V gene: TRBV2; clone size: many; CDR3 protein: CASRRIAGRSETQYF; CDR3 DNA: TGTGCCAGCAGGAGAATAGCGGGAAGGTCAGAGACCCAGTACTTC
D gene: TRBD1; J gene: TRBJ1-2; V gene: TRBV10-3; clone size: .; CDR3 protein: CAISEGTGGLYGYTF; CDR3 DNA: TGTGCCATCAGTGAGGGGACAGGGGGCTTATATGGCTACACCTTC
D gene: .; J gene: TRBJ2-7; V gene: TRBV2; clone size: many; CDR3 protein: CASSERSGSYPYEQYF; CDR3 DNA: TGTGCCAGCAGTGAACGGTCCGGGAGTTACCCCTACGAGCAGTACTTC
D gene: .; J gene: TRBJ2-7; V gene: TRBV10-3; clone size: .; CDR3 protein: CAISERGTGRYEQYF; CDR3 DNA: TGTGCCATCAGTGAGCGGGGTACAGGGAGATACGAGCAGTACTTC
D gene: TRBD1; J gene: TRBJ2-6; V gene: TRBV10-2; clone size: few; CDR3 protein: CASSNRDRGGGANVLTF; CDR3 DNA: TGCGCCAGCAGCAATCGGGACAGGGGGGGAGGGGCCAACGTCCTGACTTTC
D gene: TRBD1; J gene: TRBJ1-6; V gene: TRBV10-3; clone size: .; CDR3 protein: CAIRGDRGETYNSPLHF; CDR3 DNA: TGTGCCATCAGAGGGGACAGGGGGGAGACCTATAATTCACCCCTCCACTTT
D gene: .; J gene: TRBJ1-1; V gene: TRBV9; clone size: many; CDR3 protein: CASSVFGGDTEAFF; CDR3 DNA: TGTGCCAGCAGCGTTTTTGGGGGAGACACTGAAGCTTTCTTT
D gene: .; J gene: TRBJ2-7; V gene: TRBV6-5; clone size: .; CDR3 protein: CASSYSAENYEQYF; CDR3 DNA: TGTGCCAGCAGTTACTCCGCCGAGAACTACGAGCAGTACTTC
D gene: .; J gene: TRBJ2-6; V gene: TRBV7-8; clone size: .; CDR3 protein: CASSSYSDRANVLTF; CDR3 DNA: TGTGCCAGCAGCTCTTATTCGGACAGGGCCAACGTCCTGACTTTC
D gene: TRBD1; J gene: TRBJ1-2; V gene: TRBV4-1; clone size: many; CDR3 protein: CASSQDRDSYGYTF; CDR3 DNA: TGCGCCAGCAGCCAAGATCGGGACAGCTATGGCTACACCTTC
D gene: .; J gene: TRBJ1-6; V gene: TRBV20-1; clone size: many; CDR3 protein: CSAMGAGLINSPLHF; CDR3 DNA: TGCAGTGCTATGGGCGCTGGACTAATTAATTCACCCCTCCACTTT
D gene: TRBD1; J gene: TRBJ1-4; V gene: TRBV7-2; clone size: many; CDR3 protein: CASSAQGARNEKLFF; CDR3 DNA: TGTGCCAGCAGCGCCCAGGGGGCGCGAAATGAAAAACTGTTTTTT
D gene: TRBD2; J gene: TRBJ2-5; V gene: TRBV24-1; clone size: many; CDR3 protein: CATSDFLREETQYF; CDR3 DNA: TGTGCCACCAGTGATTTTTTGCGGGAGGAGACCCAGTACTTC
D gene: .; J gene: TRBJ1-6; V gene: TRBV6-5; clone size: .; CDR3 protein: CASKLSRGQVPNSPLHF; CDR3 DNA: TGTGCCAGCAAACTATCCAGGGGACAAGTCCCCAATTCACCCCTCCACTTT
D gene: .; J gene: TRBJ2-5; V gene: TRBV7-8; clone size: many; CDR3 protein: CASKLRGAWETQYF; CDR3 DNA: TGTGCCAGCAAACTCCGGGGAGCGTGGGAGACCCAGTACTTC
D gene: .; J gene: TRBJ1-6; V gene: TRBV2; clone size: many; CDR3 protein: CASSQATDGRTLNYNSPLHF; CDR3 DNA: TGTGCCAGCAGCCAGGCCACCGATGGACGGACCTTAAACTATAATTCACCCCTCCACTTT
D gene: .; J gene: TRBJ1-1; V gene: TRBV7-8; clone size: many; CDR3 protein: CASSGRRNTEAFF; CDR3 DNA: TGTGCCAGCAGCGGCCGGAGGAACACTGAAGCTTTCTTT
D gene: .; J gene: TRBJ2-7; V gene: TRBV2; clone size: many; CDR3 protein: CASSVVGRDEQYF; CDR3 DNA: TGTGCCAGCAGTGTCGTCGGTCGGGACGAGCAGTACTTC
D gene: .; J gene: TRBJ1-5; V gene: TRBV6-6; clone size: few; CDR3 protein: CASTKPQSSSGQPQHF; CDR3 DNA: TGTGCCAGCACAAAACCCCAATCAAGCTCTGGTCAGCCCCAGCATTTT
D gene: .; J gene: TRBJ1-3; V gene: TRBV30; clone size: .; CDR3 protein: CAWTGDGNTIYF; CDR3 DNA: TGTGCCTGGACAGGGGATGGAAACACCATATATTTT